A single sample is the source of the 9 T cell receptor beta chains below, sequenced in a study of blood T cell repertoires in COVID-19. The method was immunoSEQ multiplex PCR; TCRdb's version includes in-frame clones alone and lacks a portion of them. Of roughly 290,000 clones listed, around nine tenths were seen once; the top ten hold 0.7% to 0.9%. Sequencing was carried out using peripheral blood. Receptor source: a man aged 25 to 40 with acute or convalescent COVID-19.

This chain links TRBV2 with TRBJ1-3; D gene uncertain. CDR3 size: 13 residues. Trimming shortened V by 3 bases and J by 9 bases, and 12 bases separated the two germline ends. The germline V gene encodes CDR1 SNHLY and CDR2 FYNNEI. The CDR3 DNA follows: TGTGCCAGCAGTGATCGCGGGGTCGGCACCATATATTTT. Translated, it gives CASSDRGVGTIYF.

The chain links TRBV5-5 to TRBJ2-1, with 8 positions matching TRBD2. The CDR3 has 15 residues. The germline V gene has CDR1 SGHKS and CDR2 YYEKEE (reference sequence). Trimming removed 4 bases from V and 3 bases from J; junction bases left unmatched: 6. For the CDR3, the DNA is TGTGCCAGCAGCGCGGGGGGCAGCAACTACAATGAGCAGTTCTTC. This translates into CASSAGGSNYNEQFF. Filled out from reference TRBV5-5 and TRBJ2-1, the complete variable domain reads DAGVTQSPTHLIKTRGQQVTLRCSPISGHKSVSWYQQVLGQGPQFIFQYYEKEERGRGNFPDRFSARQFPNYSSELNVNALLLGDSALYLCASSAGGSNYNEQFFGPGTRLTVL.

The rearrangement uses TRBV28 and TRBJ2-7; 9 bases are shared with TRBD1. There are 20 residues in the CDR3. After removal of 1 base from V and 2 bases from J, the junction contained 18 bases not matched to a gene. In germline, CDR1 is MDHEN, CDR2 SYDVKM. The CDR3 DNA reads as TGTGCCAGCAGTTTATTCCCCCGCCGGACGGACAGGGGAATAACCTACGAGCAGTACTTC. Encoded protein: CASSLFPRRTDRGITYEQYF.

The chain carries TRBV28 and TRBJ1-5, with 7 bases matching TRBD1. The germline CDR1 and CDR2 sequences are MDHEN and SYDVKM. After removal of 3 bases from V and 4 bases from J, the junction contained 18 bases not matched to a gene. CDR3 length: 19 residues. The CDR3 sequence is CASSLLSGPGRGVNQPQHF. CDR3 DNA sequence: TGTGCCAGCAGTTTGCTATCGGGACCGGGCAGGGGGGTTAATCAGCCCCAGCATTTT.

This chain connects TRBV2 to TRBJ1-1; the match to TRBD1 covers 8 bases. J lost 1 base, V lost 4 bases, and 2 bases had no gene match. Germline assignment: CDR1 SNHLY and CDR2 FYNNEI. The CDR3 is 14 residues long. The CDR3 is CASSAGGQNTEAFF. CDR3 in DNA: TGTGCCAGCAGTGCAGGGGGCCAGAACACTGAAGCTTTCTTT.

The chain uses TRBV30 and TRBJ1-5; 7 nucleotides match TRBD1. V gave up 5 bases and J gave up 6 bases; unmatched junction bases: 7. From germline, CDR1 is GTSNPN and CDR2 SVGIG (reference sequence). CDR3 size: 13 residues. The DNA of the CDR3 is TGTGCCTGGGCGGAGGCAGGGGGTCAGCCCCAGCATTTT. Translation gives CAWAEAGGQPQHF.

The chain has TRBV27 and TRBJ2-7; D perhaps matches TRBD1 (5 bases). The V end was cut by 2 bases, the J end by 2 bases, with 16 bases between. The CDR3 has 16 amino acids. The germline CDR1 and CDR2 sequences are MNHEY and SMNVEV (reference sequence). In DNA, the CDR3 is TGTGCCAGCAGTTTACGGGCAGGGTATCCCACCTACGAGCAGTACTTC. Translating gives CASSLRAGYPTYEQYF.

This chain links TRBV7-8 with TRBJ1-1; D might be TRBD1 (6 bases). V lost 5 bases to trimming and J lost 1 base, with 11 bases between them. The CDR3 length is 14 residues. CDR1 is SGHVS and CDR2 is FQNEAQ in the germline V gene. The CDR3 sequence: CASSMLQGNTEAFF. DNA for the CDR3: TGTGCCAGCAGCATGCTACAGGGGAACACTGAAGCTTTCTTT.

This chain joins TRBV7-9 and TRBJ2-4, with 7 bases aligning to TRBD2. The CDR3 has 14 residues. Germline CDR1 and CDR2: SEHNR and FQNEAQ (reference sequence). The V and J ends lost 4 bases and 1 base, in that order; junction bases with no gene match: 1. The DNA of the CDR3 is TGTGCCAGCAGCTCCGGGGGGGCCAAAAACATTCAGTACTTC. It codes for CASSSGGAKNIQYF.